The 10 T cell receptor beta chains reported below all come from one sample, sequenced in a study of shared clonotypes between healthy human individuals. CD45RO negativity and positive selection for CCR7 defined naive CD8 cells, a population that excluded terminally differentiated effector memory CD45RA+ cells. Repertoires were generated with immunoSEQ multiplex PCR, while TCRdb's copy carries only in-frame clones and drops some. Among some 1,900,000 clones listed, 85% to 95% were seen once. Sequences were obtained from naive CD8+ T cells sorted from blood. These receptors were obtained from a man between 18 and 29 years old in good health.

This chain links TRBV5-1 with TRBJ2-3; no reliable D call. Trimming shortened V by 1 base and J by 4 bases, and 10 bases separated the two germline ends. The CDR3 runs 14 residues. Germline-derived CDR1 and CDR2 are SGHRS and YFSETQ. The CDR3 protein is CASSLRPMADTQYF. The DNA for the CDR3 is TGCGCCAGCAGCTTGAGGCCAATGGCAGATACGCAGTATTTT.

This clone is a singleton in its sample. The J gene is TRBJ2-5, the V gene TRBV5-1, with a tentative D call TRBD1 (6 bases). Per germline, CDR1 SGHRS and CDR2 YFSETQ. Trimming removed 4 bases from V and 4 bases from J, with 11 bases in between. This CDR3 contains 13 residues. CDR3 sequence reads: CASSTGLGETQYF. CDR3 sequence (DNA): TGCGCCAGCAGCACAGGGCTGGGAGAGACCCAGTACTTC.

About this clone: Other DNA sequences from this sample encode an identical CDR3 as well. The chain employs TRBV6-5 and TRBJ1-2; tentative D call: TRBD1 (5 bases). The germline gives CDR1 MNHEY, CDR2 SVGAGI. CDR3 length: 13 residues. Trimming took 2 bases from V and 3 from J, leaving 7 bases between them. Written as DNA, the CDR3 is TGTGCCAGCAGTTACGCGGGGGACTATGGCTACACCTTC. Protein: CASSYAGDYGYTF.

The chain has TRBV25-1 and TRBJ2-5; 8 nucleotides match TRBD1. The CDR3 length is 15 residues. The germline V gene has CDR1 MGHDK and CDR2 SYGVNS. Trimming took 1 base from V and 0 from J; bases not matched to a gene: 1. The CDR3 protein is CASSESGQDQETQYF. The DNA of the CDR3 is TGTGCCAGCAGTGAATCGGGACAGGACCAAGAGACCCAGTACTTC.

V is TRBV7-9 and J is TRBJ2-2; D perhaps matches TRBD1 (5 bases). The V and J ends lost 0 bases and 2 bases respectively, with 13 bases between them. Germline V gives CDR1 SEHNR, CDR2 FQNEAQ (reference sequence). The CDR3 length is 17 residues. The CDR3 sequence is CASSLAIQWGNTGELFF. Here the CDR3 DNA reads TGTGCCAGCAGCTTAGCGATACAGTGGGGCAACACCGGGGAGCTGTTTTTT.

V is TRBV6-5 and J is TRBJ2-2; 7 bases match TRBD2. J was trimmed by 4 bases and V by 0 bases; bases with no gene match: 5. The CDR3 has 16 residues. Germline CDR1 MNHEY, CDR2 SVGAGI. CDR3 protein: CASSYSGGWGTGELFF. In nucleotides, the CDR3 is TGTGCCAGCAGTTACTCCGGGGGGTGGGGCACCGGGGAGCTGTTTTTT.

This clone was found many times. Additional DNA sequences in this sample encode the identical CDR3. V usage is TRBV13 and J usage is TRBJ2-2; possibly TRBD1 or TRBD2 for D (5 bases each). Germline-derived CDR1 and CDR2 are PRHDT and FYEKMQ (reference sequence). Trimming stripped 1 base from V and 8 bases from J, with 11 bases between. The CDR3 spans 14 residues. The CDR3 loop reads CASSLEGDGGELFF. The CDR3 DNA follows: TGTGCCAGCAGCTTAGAAGGGGACGGTGGGGAGCTGTTTTTT.

J is TRBJ1-5 and V is TRBV7-9; D remains unclear. The germline V gene encodes CDR1 SEHNR and CDR2 FQNEAQ (reference sequence). The germline V and J ends were trimmed by 0 bases and 9 bases, with 6 bases remaining between them. CDR3 length: 12 residues. The CDR3 bases are TGTGCCAGCAGCTTAGCAGGGTCGCCCCAGCATTTT. Its protein is CASSLAGSPQHF. Variable domain in full (rest from reference TRBV7-9 and TRBJ1-5): DTGVSQNPRHKITKRGQNVTFRCDPISEHNRLYWYRQTLGQGPEFLTYFQNEAQLEKSRLLSDRFSAERPKGSFSTLEIQRTEQGDSAMYLCASSLAGSPQHFGDGTRLSIL.

The chain employs TRBV28 and TRBJ2-7; perhaps TRBD1 as D (6 bases). The CDR3 extends over 14 amino acids. Germline assignment: CDR1 MDHEN and CDR2 SYDVKM. V lost 2 bases, J lost 5 bases, and 13 bases lay in between. This CDR3 is CASSLRAGAHEQYF. CDR3 nucleotide sequence: TGTGCCAGCAGTTTACGGGCAGGGGCCCACGAGCAGTACTTC.

The chain couples TRBV6-1 to TRBJ2-7; D unresolved. Per germline, CDR1 MNHNS and CDR2 SASEGT. Trimming removed 1 base from V and 2 bases from J, with 15 bases in between. The CDR3 totals 16 residues. This CDR3 reads CASSEGGARGPYEQYF. The CDR3 DNA is TGTGCCAGCAGTGAAGGAGGAGCTCGTGGGCCCTACGAGCAGTACTTC.